The sequence of this TCR beta chain was determined in a study of beta chain features in type 1 diabetes. Study-level findings and limits: It was among patients, rather than healthy donors, that naive, central memory and Treg TCRB repertoires appeared more similar. Any HLA type influence on TCRB rearrangement was left unresolved here.

TCRB transcripts that were expressed got sequenced, as all of the isolated RNA had been reverse transcribed. Measured with immunoSEQ multiplex PCR; TCRdb has only the in-frame clones, and not every one. The sample has approximately 170,000 clones; approximately 9.1% are singletons. J gave up 10 bases and V 3 bases, and 6 bases lay outside the gene matches. Per the germline V gene, CDR1 is SGHNT and CDR2 is YENEEA. The CDR3 contains 13 residues. With respect to this clone: What it binds is unknown.

Purity of each sorted population was above 95%. This rearrangement joins TRBV11-3 to TRBJ2-1; TRBD2 matches 7 bases. The TCR comes from a woman aged 18-35 years in good health. Sequenced input: central memory CD4+ T cells from blood. Written as DNA, the CDR3 is TGTGCCAGCAGCTTCTCCGGTAGCGGGGAGCAGTTCTTC. As protein: CASSFSGSGEQFF.